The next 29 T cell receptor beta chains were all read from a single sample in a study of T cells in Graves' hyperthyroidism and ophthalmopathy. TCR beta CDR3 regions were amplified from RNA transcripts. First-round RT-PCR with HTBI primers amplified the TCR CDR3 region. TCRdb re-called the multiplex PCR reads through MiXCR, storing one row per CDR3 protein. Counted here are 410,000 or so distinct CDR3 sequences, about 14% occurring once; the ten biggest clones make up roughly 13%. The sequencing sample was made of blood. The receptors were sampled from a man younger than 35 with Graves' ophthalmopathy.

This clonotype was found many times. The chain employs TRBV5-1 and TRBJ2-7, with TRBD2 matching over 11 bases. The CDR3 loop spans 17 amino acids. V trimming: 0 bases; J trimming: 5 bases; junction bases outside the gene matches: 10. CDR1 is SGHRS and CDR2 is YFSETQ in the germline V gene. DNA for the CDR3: TGCGCCAGCAGCTTGGCCGAGACGACTAGCGGGAAGGACGAGCAGTACTTC. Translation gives CASSLAETTSGKDEQYF.

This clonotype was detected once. Here the CDR3 DNA reads TGTGCCAGCAGCCCCAGCCACAGGATGTTGGCTTTCTTT. Translating gives CASSPSHRMLAFF. The J gene is TRBJ1-1, the V gene TRBV12-3 or TRBV12-4, with TRBD1 as a possible D gene (5 bases). Trimming stripped 6 bases from V and 11 bases from J, with 19 bases between. CDR3 length: 13 amino acids.

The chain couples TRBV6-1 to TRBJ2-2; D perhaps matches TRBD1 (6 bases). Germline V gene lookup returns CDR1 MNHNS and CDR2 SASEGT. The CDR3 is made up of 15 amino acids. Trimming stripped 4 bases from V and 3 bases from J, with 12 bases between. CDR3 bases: TGTGCCAGCAGTGCCTGGGACATCTACACCGGGGAGCTGTTTTTT. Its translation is CASSAWDIYTGELFF.

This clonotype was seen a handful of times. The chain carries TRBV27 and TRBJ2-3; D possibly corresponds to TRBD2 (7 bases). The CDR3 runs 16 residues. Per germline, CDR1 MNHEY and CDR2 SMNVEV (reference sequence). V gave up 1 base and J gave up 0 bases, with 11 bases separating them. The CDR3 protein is CASSLWAGASTDTQYF. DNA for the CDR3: TGTGCCAGCAGTTTATGGGCGGGGGCTAGCACAGATACGCAGTATTTT.

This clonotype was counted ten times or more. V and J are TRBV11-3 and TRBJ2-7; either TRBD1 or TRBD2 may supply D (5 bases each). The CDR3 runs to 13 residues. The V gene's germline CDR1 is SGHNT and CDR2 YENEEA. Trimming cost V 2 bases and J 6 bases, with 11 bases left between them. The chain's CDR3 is CASSLSGDREQYF. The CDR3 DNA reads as TGTGCCAGCAGCTTATCTGGGGACCGCGAGCAGTACTTC.

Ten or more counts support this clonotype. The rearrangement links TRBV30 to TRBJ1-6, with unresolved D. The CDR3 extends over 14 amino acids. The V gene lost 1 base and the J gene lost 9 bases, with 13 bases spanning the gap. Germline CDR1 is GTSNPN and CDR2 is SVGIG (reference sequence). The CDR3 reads CAWSGILEISPLHF. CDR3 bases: TGTGCCTGGAGTGGGATCCTTGAGATTTCACCCCTCCACTTT. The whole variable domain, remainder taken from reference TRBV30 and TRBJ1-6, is SQTIHQWPATLVQPVGSPLSLECTVEGTSNPNLYWYRQAAGRGLQLLFYSVGIGQISSEVPQNLSASRPQDRQFILSSKKLLLSDSGFYLCAWSGILEISPLHFGNGTRLTVT.

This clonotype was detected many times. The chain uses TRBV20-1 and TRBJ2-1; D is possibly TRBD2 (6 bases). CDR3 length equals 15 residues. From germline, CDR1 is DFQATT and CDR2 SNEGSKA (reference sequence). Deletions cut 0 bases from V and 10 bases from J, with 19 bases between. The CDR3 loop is CSARDWMGDRGEQFF. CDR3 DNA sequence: TGCAGTGCTAGAGATTGGATGGGGGACCGGGGGGAGCAGTTCTTC.

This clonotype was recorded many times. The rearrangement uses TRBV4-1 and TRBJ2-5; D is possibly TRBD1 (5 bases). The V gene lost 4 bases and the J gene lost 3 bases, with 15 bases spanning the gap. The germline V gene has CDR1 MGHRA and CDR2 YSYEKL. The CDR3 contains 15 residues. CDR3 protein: CASSLYYGREETQYF. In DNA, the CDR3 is TGCGCCAGCAGCCTATACTACGGCAGGGAAGAGACCCAGTACTTC.

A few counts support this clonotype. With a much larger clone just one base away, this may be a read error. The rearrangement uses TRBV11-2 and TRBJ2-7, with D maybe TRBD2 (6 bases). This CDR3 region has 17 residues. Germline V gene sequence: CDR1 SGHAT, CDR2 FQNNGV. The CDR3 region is CAGSLGSKGRRGGEQYF. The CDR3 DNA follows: TGTGCCGGCAGCTTAGGGTCAAAAGGGAGAAGGGGAGGCGAGCAGTACTTC.

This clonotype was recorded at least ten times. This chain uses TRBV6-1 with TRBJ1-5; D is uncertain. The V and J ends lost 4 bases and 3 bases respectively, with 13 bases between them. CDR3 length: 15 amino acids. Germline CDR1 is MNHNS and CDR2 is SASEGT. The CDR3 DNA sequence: TGTGCCAGCAGTGGGTCTTGGCTTAACAATCAGCCCCAGCATTTT. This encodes CASSGSWLNNQPQHF.

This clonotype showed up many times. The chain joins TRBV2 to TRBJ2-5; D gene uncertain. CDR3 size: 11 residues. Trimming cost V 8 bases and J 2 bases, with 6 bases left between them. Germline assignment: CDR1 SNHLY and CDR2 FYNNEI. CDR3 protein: CASGLQETQYF. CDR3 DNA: TGTGCCAGCGGTCTTCAAGAGACCCAGTACTTC. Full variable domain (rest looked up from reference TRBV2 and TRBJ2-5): EPEVTQTPSHQVTQMGQEVILRCVPISNHLYFYWYRQILGQKVEFLVSFYNNEISEKSEIFDDQFSVERPDGSNFTLKIRSTKLEDSAMYFCASGLQETQYFGPGTRLLVL.

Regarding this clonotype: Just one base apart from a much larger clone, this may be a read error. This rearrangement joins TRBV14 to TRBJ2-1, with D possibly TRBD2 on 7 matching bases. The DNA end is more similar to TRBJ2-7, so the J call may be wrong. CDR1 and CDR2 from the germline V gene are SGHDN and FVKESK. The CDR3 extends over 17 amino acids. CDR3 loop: CASSQGGLAAGDNEQYF. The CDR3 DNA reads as TGTGCCAGCAGCCAAGGAGGGCTAGCGGCTGGGGACAATGAGCAGTACTTC.

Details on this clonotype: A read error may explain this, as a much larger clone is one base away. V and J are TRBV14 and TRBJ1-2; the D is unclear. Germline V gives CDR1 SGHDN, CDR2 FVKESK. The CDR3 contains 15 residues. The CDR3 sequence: CANSQVGLEDYGYTF. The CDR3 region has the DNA TGTGCCAACAGCCAAGTAGGTTTAGAGGACTATGGCTACACCTTC. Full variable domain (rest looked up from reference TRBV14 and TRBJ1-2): EAGVTQFPSHSVIEKGQTVTLRCDPISGHDNLYWYRRVMGKEIKFLLHFVKESKQDESGMPNNRFLAERTGGTYSTLKVQPAELEDSGVYFCANSQVGLEDYGYTFGSGTRLTVV.

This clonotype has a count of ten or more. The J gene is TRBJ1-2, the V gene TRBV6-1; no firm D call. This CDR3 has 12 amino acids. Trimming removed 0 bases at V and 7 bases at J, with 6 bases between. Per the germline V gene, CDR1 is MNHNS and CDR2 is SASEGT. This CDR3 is CASSEAFIGYTF. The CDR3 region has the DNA TGTGCCAGCAGTGAAGCTTTCATTGGCTACACCTTC.

In DNA form, the CDR3 reads TGTGCCAGTACACAGAACTATGGCTACACCTTC. Its protein product is CASTQNYGYTF. The chain employs TRBV19 and TRBJ1-2; D gene unclear. V lost 7 bases and J lost 2, with 5 bases in between. Germline CDR1 LNHDA, CDR2 SQIVND (reference sequence). CDR3 length: 11 residues.

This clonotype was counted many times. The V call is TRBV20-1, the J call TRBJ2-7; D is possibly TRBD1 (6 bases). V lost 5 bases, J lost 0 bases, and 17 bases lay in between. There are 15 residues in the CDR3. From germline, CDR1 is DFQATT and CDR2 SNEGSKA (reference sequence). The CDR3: CSAFLKDRSSYEQYF. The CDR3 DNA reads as TGCAGTGCTTTCCTCAAGGACAGAAGCTCCTACGAGCAGTACTTC.

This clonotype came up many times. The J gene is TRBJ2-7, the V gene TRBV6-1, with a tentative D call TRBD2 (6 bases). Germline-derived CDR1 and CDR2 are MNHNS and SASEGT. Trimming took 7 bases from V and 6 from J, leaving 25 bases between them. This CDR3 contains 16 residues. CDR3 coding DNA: TGTGCCAGCACTTCTGAAAGAGGGCGGGACTTAGGCGAGCAGTACTTC. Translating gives CASTSERGRDLGEQYF.

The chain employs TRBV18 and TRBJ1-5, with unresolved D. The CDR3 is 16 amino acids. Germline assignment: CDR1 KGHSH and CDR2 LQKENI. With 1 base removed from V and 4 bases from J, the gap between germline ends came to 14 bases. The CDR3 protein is CASSPRWRVRNQPQHF. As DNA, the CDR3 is TGTGCCAGCTCACCACGTTGGAGGGTTCGTAATCAGCCCCAGCATTTT.

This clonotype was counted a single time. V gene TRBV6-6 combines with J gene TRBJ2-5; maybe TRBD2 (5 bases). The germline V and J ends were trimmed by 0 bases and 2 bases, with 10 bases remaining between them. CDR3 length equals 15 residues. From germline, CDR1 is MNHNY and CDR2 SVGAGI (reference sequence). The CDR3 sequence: CASSYSRAGQETQYF. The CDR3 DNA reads TGTGCCAGCAGTTACTCGAGGGCCGGGCAAGAGACCCAGTACTTC.

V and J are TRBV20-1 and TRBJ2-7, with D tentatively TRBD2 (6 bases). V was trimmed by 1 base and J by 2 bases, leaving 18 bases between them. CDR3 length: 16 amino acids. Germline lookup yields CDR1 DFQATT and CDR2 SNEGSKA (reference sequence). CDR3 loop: CSARGVVGGGAYEQYF. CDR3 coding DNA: TGCAGTGCTAGAGGTGTCGTAGGCGGCGGGGCCTACGAGCAGTACTTC.

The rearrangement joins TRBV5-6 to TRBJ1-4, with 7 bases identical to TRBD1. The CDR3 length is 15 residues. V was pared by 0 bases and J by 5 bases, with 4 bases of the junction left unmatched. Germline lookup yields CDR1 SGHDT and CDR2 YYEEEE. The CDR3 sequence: CASSLGDSLNEKLFF. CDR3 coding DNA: TGTGCCAGCAGCTTGGGGGACAGCCTAAATGAAAAACTGTTTTTT.

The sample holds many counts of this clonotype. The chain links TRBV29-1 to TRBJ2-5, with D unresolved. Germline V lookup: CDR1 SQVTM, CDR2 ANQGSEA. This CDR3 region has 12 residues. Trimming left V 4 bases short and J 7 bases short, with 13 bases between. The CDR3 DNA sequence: TGCAGCGTTGTTACCAGCCTGTCGACCCAGTACTTC. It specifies CSVVTSLSTQYF.

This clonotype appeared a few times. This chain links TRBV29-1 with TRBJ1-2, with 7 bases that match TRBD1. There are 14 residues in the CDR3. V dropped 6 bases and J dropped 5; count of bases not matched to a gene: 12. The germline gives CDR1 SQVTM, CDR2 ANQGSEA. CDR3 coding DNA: TGCAGCGTGGAACGGGACAGCAGTTTATATGGCTACACCTTC. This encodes CSVERDSSLYGYTF. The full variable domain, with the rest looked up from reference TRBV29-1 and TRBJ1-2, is SAVISQKPSRDICQRGTSLTIQCQVDSQVTMMFWYRQQPGQSLTLIATANQGSEATYESGFVIDKFPISRPNLTFSTLTVSNMSPEDSSIYLCSVERDSSLYGYTFGSGTRLTVV.

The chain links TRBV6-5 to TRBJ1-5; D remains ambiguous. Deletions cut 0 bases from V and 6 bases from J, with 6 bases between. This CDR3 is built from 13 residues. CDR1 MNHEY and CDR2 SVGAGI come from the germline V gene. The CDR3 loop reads CASSYSIGQPQHF. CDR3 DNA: TGTGCCAGCAGTTACTCGATTGGTCAGCCCCAGCATTTT.

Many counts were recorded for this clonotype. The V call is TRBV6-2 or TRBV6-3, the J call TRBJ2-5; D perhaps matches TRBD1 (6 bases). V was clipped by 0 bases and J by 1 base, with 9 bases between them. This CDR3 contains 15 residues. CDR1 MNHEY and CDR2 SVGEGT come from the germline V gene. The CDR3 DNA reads TGTGCCAGCAGTTACTCCGGACAGTTCCAAGAGACCCAGTACTTC. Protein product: CASSYSGQFQETQYF.

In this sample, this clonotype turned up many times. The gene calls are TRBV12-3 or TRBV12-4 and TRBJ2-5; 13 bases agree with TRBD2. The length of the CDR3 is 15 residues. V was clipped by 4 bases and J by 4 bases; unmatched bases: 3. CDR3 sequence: CASSSLAGGRETQYF. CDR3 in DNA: TGTGCCAGCAGTTCACTAGCGGGGGGGAGAGAGACCCAGTACTTC.

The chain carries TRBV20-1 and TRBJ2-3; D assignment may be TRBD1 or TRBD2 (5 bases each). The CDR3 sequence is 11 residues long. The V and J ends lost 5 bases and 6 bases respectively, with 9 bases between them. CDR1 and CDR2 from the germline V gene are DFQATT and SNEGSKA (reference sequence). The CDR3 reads CSAPWGDTQYF. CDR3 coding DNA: TGCAGTGCTCCATGGGGGGATACGCAGTATTTT.

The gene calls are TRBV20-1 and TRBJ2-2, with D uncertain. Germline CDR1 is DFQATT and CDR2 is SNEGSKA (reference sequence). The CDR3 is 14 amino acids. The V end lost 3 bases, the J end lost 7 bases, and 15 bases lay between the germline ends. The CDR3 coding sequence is TGCAGTGCTAGGGCCCCCTCCTATTACGGGGAGCTGTTTTTT. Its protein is CSARAPSYYGELFF.

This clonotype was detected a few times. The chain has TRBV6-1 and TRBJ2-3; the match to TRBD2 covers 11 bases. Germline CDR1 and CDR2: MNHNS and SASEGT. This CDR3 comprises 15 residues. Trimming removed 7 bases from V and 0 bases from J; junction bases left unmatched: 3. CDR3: CASTIAGGSTDTQYF. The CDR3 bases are TGTGCCAGCACCATAGCGGGAGGGAGCACAGATACGCAGTATTTT.